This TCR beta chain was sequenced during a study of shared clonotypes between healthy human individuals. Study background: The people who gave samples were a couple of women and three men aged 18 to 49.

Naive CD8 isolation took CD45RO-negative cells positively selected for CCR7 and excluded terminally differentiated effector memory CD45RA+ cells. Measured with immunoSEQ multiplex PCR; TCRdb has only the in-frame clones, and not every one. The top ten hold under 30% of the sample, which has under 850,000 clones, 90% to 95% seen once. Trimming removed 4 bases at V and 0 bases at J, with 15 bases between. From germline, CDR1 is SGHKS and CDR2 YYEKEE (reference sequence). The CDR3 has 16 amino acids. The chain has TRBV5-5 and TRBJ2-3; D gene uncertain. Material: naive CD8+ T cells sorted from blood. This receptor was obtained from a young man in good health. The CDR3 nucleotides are TGTGCCAGCAGCAAGACCGGACGGAGTAGCACAGATACGCAGTATTTT. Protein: CASSKTGRSSTDTQYF.